This paragraph covers one TCR beta chain sequence. Other DNA sequences within the sample encode an identical CDR3. The data derive from a study of shared clonotypes between healthy human individuals. Study-wide background: In total, the donors were two women and a few men aged 18 to 49.

The CDR3 length is 13 residues. Germline V gene data show CDR1 as MDHEN and CDR2 as SYDVKM. Germline trimming cut 4 bases from V and 4 bases from J; bases unmatched to any gene: 4. Only in-frame clones appear in the TCRdb table, and some are missing; sequencing was by immunoSEQ multiplex PCR. The table records around 2,000,000 clones, about 92% of them present only once. As defined, naive CD8 cells were CD45RO-negative and positively selected for CCR7, with terminally differentiated effector memory CD45RA+ cells excluded. The donors were all Caucasian adults (living in Nashville, Tennessee). The chain combines TRBV28 with TRBJ2-7; 7 nucleotides match TRBD1. Source material: naive CD8+ T cells from PBMCs. This TCR was sampled from a man between 18 and 29 years old in good health. Some clones in this sample may be carry-over from other donors' samples. Here the CDR3 DNA reads TGTGCCAGCAGTTACTCAGGGGGTTACGAGCAGTACTTC. It translates to CASSYSGGYEQYF. Complete variable domain (other parts from reference TRBV28 and TRBJ2-7): DVKVTQSSRYLVKRTGEKVFLECVQDMDHENMFWYRQDPGLGLRLIYFSYDVKMKEKGDIPEGYSVSREKKERFSLILESASTNQTSMYLCASSYSGGYEQYFGPGTRLTVT.